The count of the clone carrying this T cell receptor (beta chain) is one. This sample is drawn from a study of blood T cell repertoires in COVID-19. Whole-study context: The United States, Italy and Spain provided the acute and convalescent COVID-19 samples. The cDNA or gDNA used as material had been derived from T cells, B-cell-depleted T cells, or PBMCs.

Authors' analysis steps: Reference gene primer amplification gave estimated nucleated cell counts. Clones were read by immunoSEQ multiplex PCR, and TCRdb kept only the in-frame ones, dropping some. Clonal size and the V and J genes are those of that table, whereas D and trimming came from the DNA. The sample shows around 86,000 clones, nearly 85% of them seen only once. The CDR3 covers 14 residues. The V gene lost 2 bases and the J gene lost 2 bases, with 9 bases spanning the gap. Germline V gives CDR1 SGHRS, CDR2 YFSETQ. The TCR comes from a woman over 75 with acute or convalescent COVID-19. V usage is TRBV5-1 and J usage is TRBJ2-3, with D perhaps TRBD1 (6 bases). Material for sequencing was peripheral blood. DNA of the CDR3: TGCGCCAGCAGCTTAAGGACAGACACAGATACGCAGTATTTT. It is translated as CASSLRTDTDTQYF.